This entry lists 7 T cell receptor beta chains sequenced from one sample in a study of blood T cell repertoires in COVID-19. Assay used: immunoSEQ multiplex PCR; TCRdb lists only in-frame clones, some missing. The sample contains 290,000 or so clones, around 90% of which appear only once. Sequencing was done on a sample of peripheral blood. The receptor source for this set is a man younger than 30 with active or convalescent COVID-19.

The chain recombines TRBV7-9 with TRBJ2-5; possibly TRBD2 for D (6 bases). The CDR3 spans 15 residues. V was shortened by 0 bases and J by 2 bases, with 10 bases between the two germline ends. Germline CDR1 is SEHNR and CDR2 is FQNEAQ (reference sequence). The CDR3 DNA reads as TGTGCCAGCAGCTTAGCGCTTCTAGCGCAAGAGACCCAGTACTTC. Residues: CASSLALLAQETQYF.

The chain combines TRBV18 with TRBJ1-1; TRBD1 might be the D (5 bases). The CDR3 spans 15 residues. The V gene lost 3 bases and the J gene lost 3 bases, with 14 bases spanning the gap. Germline CDR1 KGHSH, CDR2 LQKENI. The CDR3 is CASSPLRGRDTEAFF. The CDR3 DNA reads as TGTGCCAGCTCACCTCTAAGGGGTAGGGACACTGAAGCTTTCTTT.

The rearrangement joins TRBV10-2 to TRBJ2-7; D possibly corresponds to TRBD1 (6 bases). CDR1 and CDR2 (germline): WSHSY, SAAADI. Deletions cut 5 bases from V and 5 bases from J, with 13 bases between. The CDR3 covers 13 residues. The CDR3 bases are TGCGCCAGCAGTCAGGGGAACCCTGACGAGCAGTACTTC. It yields the protein CASSQGNPDEQYF.

The CDR3 bases are TGTGCCAGCAGCCTCGGGACAGAGTTTAGCTATGGCTACACCTTC. This translates into CASSLGTEFSYGYTF. The V gene is TRBV7-9, the J gene TRBJ1-2, with 7 bases fitting TRBD1. J was trimmed by 4 bases and V by 5 bases; bases with no gene match: 10. Looked up from germline, CDR1 is SEHNR and CDR2 is FQNEAQ (reference sequence). The CDR3 has 15 residues.

CDR3 nucleotide sequence: TGTGCCAGCAGCACCCGGGGGGGCTCTGGAAACACCATATATTTT. It encodes CASSTRGGSGNTIYF. The chain employs TRBV7-9 and TRBJ1-3, with D tentatively TRBD1 (5 bases). The CDR3 consists of 15 residues. V shed 5 bases and J shed 0 bases, with 11 bases lying between them. Germline V gives CDR1 SEHNR, CDR2 FQNEAQ (reference sequence).

The gene calls are TRBV12-3 or TRBV12-4 and TRBJ2-3; 7 bases align to TRBD2. CDR3 length equals 13 residues. V shed 6 bases, J shed 6 bases, and the junction held 6 bases outside the gene matches. The CDR3 is CASSRSGADTQYF. The DNA of the CDR3 is TGTGCCAGCAGCAGAAGCGGGGCCGATACGCAGTATTTT.

The chain is built from TRBV11-2 and TRBJ2-1; TRBD1 matches at 11 bases. This CDR3 is 16 amino acids long. V lost 5 bases, J lost 9 bases, and 12 bases stayed unmatched. Germline loops: CDR1 SGHAT, CDR2 FQNNGV. In DNA form, the CDR3 reads TGTGCCAGCAGCCCCGGGACAGGGGGTCCCATGGCTGAGCAGTTCTTC. Translating gives CASSPGTGGPMAEQFF.